This passage covers 15 T cell receptor beta chains from one sample sequenced in a study of blood T cell repertoires in COVID-19. Generated by immunoSEQ multiplex PCR, the TCRdb table keeps only in-frame clones and is missing some. The sample includes 250,000 to 350,000 clones, approximately 88% of them seen just once. The material sequenced was peripheral blood. These receptors came from a woman between 35 and 50 years old who had recovered from COVID-19.

This sequence joins TRBV6-1 and TRBJ1-5, with D perhaps TRBD1 (5 bases). V lost 3 bases, J lost 6 bases, and 21 bases lay in between. This CDR3 has 17 residues. Germline V gives CDR1 MNHNS, CDR2 SASEGT. The CDR3 sequence: CASSEVHSGYVPQPQHF. The CDR3 bases are TGTGCCAGCAGTGAGGTCCATTCAGGGTACGTCCCTCAGCCCCAGCATTTT.

The chain carries TRBV24-1 and TRBJ1-5, with 7 nucleotides matching TRBD1. The length of the CDR3 is 13 residues. V lost 7 bases and J lost 5; bases outside the gene matches: 4. Looked up from germline, CDR1 is KGHDR and CDR2 is SFDVKD. The CDR3 DNA sequence: TGTGCCACCAGCGACAGGGTAGATCAGCCCCAGCATTTT. This sequence encodes CATSDRVDQPQHF.

The chain combines TRBV28 with TRBJ2-7; 7 bases fit TRBD2. Germline V lookup: CDR1 MDHEN, CDR2 SYDVKM. J lost 7 bases, V lost 3 bases, and 15 bases had no gene match. CDR3 length equals 16 residues. The CDR3 here is CASSLTLGEGRREQYF. The CDR3 DNA is TGTGCCAGCAGTTTGACTTTGGGGGAGGGCCGTAGGGAGCAGTACTTC. Full variable domain (outside the CDR3, taken from reference TRBV28 and TRBJ2-7): DVKVTQSSRYLVKRTGEKVFLECVQDMDHENMFWYRQDPGLGLRLIYFSYDVKMKEKGDIPEGYSVSREKKERFSLILESASTNQTSMYLCASSLTLGEGRREQYFGPGTRLTVT.

This chain links TRBV4-1 with TRBJ1-1, with 9 bases fitting TRBD1. Germline CDR1 reads MGHRA; CDR2 reads YSYEKL. J was trimmed by 6 bases and V by 0 bases; bases with no gene match: 5. This CDR3 has 15 amino acids. DNA for the CDR3: TGCGCCAGCAGCCAAGAGGGTACAGGGGGCCCTGAAGCTTTCTTT. Translated, it gives CASSQEGTGGPEAFF.

The chain has TRBV5-1 and TRBJ2-2, with D perhaps TRBD2 (6 bases). CDR1 is SGHRS, CDR2 YFSETQ, per germline. The CDR3 contains 15 residues. V shed 0 bases and J shed 6 bases, with 12 bases lying between them. In DNA form, the CDR3 reads TGCGCCAGCAGCTTGGCGGCTAGCGTTGCCGGGGAGCTGTTTTTT. This encodes CASSLAASVAGELFF. Looking up the rest from reference TRBV5-1 and TRBJ2-2 gives the full variable domain: KAGVTQTPRYLIKTRGQQVTLSCSPISGHRSVSWYQQTPGQGLQFLFEYFSETQRNKGNFPGRFSGRQFSNSRSEMNVSTLELGDSALYLCASSLAASVAGELFFGEGSRLTVL.

The CDR3: CASSRQLAGYTDTQYF. The CDR3 nucleotides read TGTGCCAGCAGTAGACAACTAGCGGGCTACACAGATACGCAGTATTTT. The genes are TRBV6-2 or TRBV6-3 and TRBJ2-3; 9 bases match TRBD2. The germline gives CDR1 MNHEY, CDR2 SVGEGT. Losses at the gene ends were 5 bases for V and 2 bases for J; bases not matched to a gene: 8. The CDR3 has 16 amino acids.

J is TRBJ1-2 and V is TRBV19, with 9 bases that match TRBD1. Germline CDR1 LNHDA, CDR2 SQIVND (reference sequence). The CDR3 length is 16 residues. With V trimmed by 4 bases and J by 2 bases, 8 bases remained unmatched. CDR3 nucleotide sequence: TGTGCCAGTAGTAAAACAGGGGGCGCTGCCAACTATGGCTACACCTTC. It yields the protein CASSKTGGAANYGYTF.

This clone occurred a few times. The CDR3 region is CASSSDRVYEQFF. The CDR3 bases are TGTGCCAGCAGCTCGGACAGGGTGTATGAGCAGTTCTTC. V is TRBV5-6 and J is TRBJ2-1, with TRBD1 identical over 8 bases. Per the germline V gene, CDR1 is SGHDT and CDR2 is YYEEEE. This CDR3 region has 13 residues. After removal of 3 bases from V and 8 bases from J, the junction contained 4 bases not matched to a gene.

The CDR3 loop reads CASSYSQDGYGYTF. The CDR3 DNA reads TGTGCCAGCAGTTACTCACAGGACGGGTATGGCTACACCTTC. The rearrangement joins TRBV6-5 to TRBJ1-2, with D possibly TRBD1 on 5 matching bases. V shed 0 bases and J shed 5 bases, with 10 bases lying between them. Germline assignment: CDR1 MNHEY and CDR2 SVGAGI. This CDR3 region has 14 residues.

The J gene is TRBJ2-3, the V gene TRBV5-4; TRBD2 aligns across 9 bases. The trim removed 0 bases at V and 5 bases at J, leaving 4 bases unmatched. The germline CDR1 and CDR2 sequences are SGHNT and YYREEE (reference sequence). The length of the CDR3 is 15 residues. The CDR3 sequence is CASSLGLAEQDTQYF. CDR3 nucleotides: TGTGCCAGCAGCTTGGGACTAGCGGAACAAGATACGCAGTATTTT.

In this sample, this clone turned up once. V usage is TRBV4-1 and J usage is TRBJ2-3; 9 nucleotides agree with TRBD1. CDR1 is MGHRA and CDR2 is YSYEKL in the germline V gene. This CDR3 has 18 amino acids. The V segment lost 0 bases and the J segment 4 bases; nucleotides outside the gene matches: 11. CDR3 bases: TGCGCCAGCAGCCAAGAAGGTCTCGGACAGGGGATGGCAGATACGCAGTATTTT. Its protein is CASSQEGLGQGMADTQYF.

The J gene is TRBJ1-1, the V gene TRBV11-2; D gene uncertain. Germline-derived CDR1 and CDR2 are SGHAT and FQNNGV. This CDR3 contains 15 residues. Trimming shortened V by 0 bases and J by 3 bases, and 11 bases separated the two germline ends. CDR3 protein: CASSLDLEGDTEAFF. The CDR3 DNA follows: TGTGCCAGCAGCTTAGATTTAGAGGGCGACACTGAAGCTTTCTTT.

The chain recombines TRBV4-1 with TRBJ2-1; D remains unclear. Germline V CDR1 and CDR2: MGHRA, YSYEKL. The V end was cut by 2 bases, the J end by 8 bases, with 7 bases between. This CDR3 is built from 12 residues. In DNA, the CDR3 is TGCGCCAGCAGCCAACCATTTGATGAGCAGTTCTTC. Its protein product is CASSQPFDEQFF.

The sample holds one count of this clone. The V gene is TRBV2, the J gene TRBJ2-7; TRBD2 aligns across 12 bases. The length of the CDR3 is 15 residues. With V trimmed by 5 bases and J by 2 bases, 4 bases remained unmatched. Germline V gene data show CDR1 as SNHLY and CDR2 as FYNNEI. CDR3: CASSLTSGGTYEQYF. Written as DNA, the CDR3 is TGTGCCAGCAGTCTAACTAGCGGGGGGACCTACGAGCAGTACTTC.

This rearrangement joins TRBV5-8 to TRBJ2-6, with no clear D. Germline CDR1 and CDR2: SGHTS and YDEGEE. CDR3 size: 15 residues. V was pared by 4 bases and J by 2 bases, with 10 bases between. The CDR3 region has the DNA TGTGCCAGCAGCCGCGGTTGGACTGGGGCCAACGTCCTGACTTTC. It specifies CASSRGWTGANVLTF.